This TCR beta chain was recovered during a study of vaccination and CD4 T cells after COVID-19 (dated 2022 in TCRdb). The study in broad terms: Every convalescent patient had a positive nasal swab PCR test for SARS-CoV-2, with mild disease in 9 or 10 patients and severe disease in one. Six males and four females were included in the convalescent cohort, with two Hispanic individuals, seven Caucasians, two Asians and one multiracial person represented. Two doses of either the Pfizer-BioNTech BNT162b2 vaccine (n=8) or the Moderna mRNA-1273 vaccine (n=2) were administered to participants. Post-COVID blood samples from convalescent patients were collected a median of about 100 days after diagnosis, with a range of roughly 30 to 170 days. Post-vaccine blood samples were obtained a median of roughly 75 days after the second vaccine dose, with a range of about 12 to 241 days. Culture stimuli were overlapping spike peptide pools from SARS-CoV-2 and from the common cold coronaviruses HCoV-NL63, HCoV-OC43 and HCoV-229E. As controls, cultures received a CEFX viral epitope pool (the positive control), an HIV-1 Nef peptide pool (the negative control), or no peptide at all. The spike-specific CD4+ TCR repertoire was compared before and after mRNA vaccination in approximately ten COVID-19 convalescent patients and a handful of infection-naive healthy vaccine recipients. The investigation overall reported the following: Nearly all vaccine-specific clones in convalescent patients (304 of 307) were mono-reactive for SARS-CoV-2 spike rather than cross-reactive with common cold coronaviruses. The median count of SARS-CoV-2-reactive clonotypes went up from 20 to 25 after infection to around 38 after vaccination, although the change was not significant. In convalescent patients, a median 86.3% of post-vaccine SARS-CoV-2-reactive clones were detected only after vaccination, and vaccine-specific priming was suggested by this finding. Only a relatively small number of convalescent patients were included in the study, and early timepoints following natural infection were not analyzed.

Libraries were made using PCR. At the Johns Hopkins FTIC core, DNA from the cultured CD4+ T cells underwent TCR sequencing with the Oncomine TCR Beta short-read assay. The QIAamp micro DNA kit was used to extract genomic DNA from the cultured CD4+ T cells. Oncomine TCR Beta libraries from cultured CD4+ T cells were pooled with unique dual indexes and sequenced on an Illumina iSeq 100. Per the source publication's procedure: Non-productive sequences were removed, and CDR3s that did not start with C, did not end with F or W, or were shorter than 7 amino acids were discarded. The MANAFEST web application identified antigen-specific clonotypes by comparing peptide-stimulated wells against reference wells and other culture wells. An FDR below 0.05, an odds ratio above 5, and a productive frequency above 0.1% in at least two of three replicate wells were required for clones to be considered positive. Cross-reactive clonotypes were defined as significantly expanded in both SARS-CoV-2 spike wells and at least one common cold coronavirus spike condition. CDR3 homology was assessed with Levenshtein distances (stringdist) and unrooted phylogenetic trees (ape) in R version 3.6.1. The public sequencing data were trimmed at Q25 with fastp and processed into clonotypes with MiXCR by TCRdb, which kept only in-frame beta chains. CDR3 protein sequences are deduplicated, and each keeps its most common genes and DNA. For this entry, the V and J calls and clone size follow TCRdb and not the study's own pipeline. The sample table holds thousands of distinct CDR3 sequences, of which about 47% were seen once. The top ten clonotypes cover 20% of the sample.

There are 14 amino acids in the CDR3, from cysteine to phenylalanine inclusive. The DNA shown is the 42-base CDR3, in frame from base 1. CDR1 is given as MNHNS and CDR2 as SASEGT, both from the germline V gene. V sheds 5 bases and J sheds 1 base, leaving 9 bases between their ends. Points on this clonotype: Its antigen is still unknown. Base-call qualities are not available, and no considerably larger clone is one nucleotide away.

Interpreted using the paper, the treatment or condition label stands for: approximately nine-day PBMC culture with coronavirus spike peptide pools or control peptides (ViraFEST assay). The ViraFEST assay, used in the study, expanded antigen-specific T cells with peptide pools and then identified the expanded clonotypes through TCR sequencing. The positive SARS-CoV-2 PCR tests of the convalescent patients were dated from March to December 2020, before the Alpha, Beta and Delta variants emerged in the United States. Fewer than 2.5 million PBMCs per well were cultured in IMDM with approximately 5.5% human AB serum and approximately 9.8 IU/ml IL-2, plus 10 ug/ml peptide pools. Half of the culture medium was replaced with fresh IL-2-containing medium on days 3 and 7. CD4+ T cells were isolated after around 9 days of culture through negative selection using the EasySep CD4+ T cell isolation kit. PBMCs were separated from whole blood using Ficoll-Paque Plus gradient centrifugation and then either used fresh or cryopreserved at -140C. Culture conditions were generally each tested in triplicate wells.

The sequenced material came from CD4+ T cells from blood, cultured in vitro. The chain couples TRBV6-1 to TRBJ1-5; TRBD1 is a possible D gene, resting on 5 matching bases. The TCR sequence derives from a human donor who had recovered from COVID-19. The DNA sequence is as follows: TGTGCCAGCAGTCAGGGTTACAGCAATCAGCCCCAGCATTTT. It codes for CASSQGYSNQPQHF.